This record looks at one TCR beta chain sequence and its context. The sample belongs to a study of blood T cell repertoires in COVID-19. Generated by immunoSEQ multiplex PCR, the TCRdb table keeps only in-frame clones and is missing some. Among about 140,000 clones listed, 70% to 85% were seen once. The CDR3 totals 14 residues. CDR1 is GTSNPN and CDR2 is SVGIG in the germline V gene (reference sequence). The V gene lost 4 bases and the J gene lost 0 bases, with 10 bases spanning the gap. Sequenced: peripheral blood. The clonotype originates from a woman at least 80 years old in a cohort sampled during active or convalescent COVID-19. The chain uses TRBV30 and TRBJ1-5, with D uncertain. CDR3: CAWNHGLSNQPQHF. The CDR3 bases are TGTGCCTGGAACCATGGACTTAGCAATCAGCCCCAGCATTTT.